The clone carrying this TCR beta chain was counted between two and nine times. The antigen remains undetermined. The data were obtained in a study of cytomegalovirus exposure and HLA in healthy donors. Study-level results: Whilst most TCR sequences proved rare, a subset of public TCRs occurred across many donors.

The ends were cut back, 1 base at V and 2 bases at J, with 12 bases in the middle. CDR1 and CDR2 from the germline V gene are LNHDA and SQIVND (reference sequence). This CDR3 is built from 16 residues. PCR used 60 Vbeta primers and 13 Jbeta primers. Assay: immunoSEQ multiplex PCR; the TCRdb copy retains only in-frame clones and omits some. Of approximately 160,000 clones in the sample, 60% to 85% are singletons; the top ten hold about 2.9%. This sequence was found in a woman aged 50 to 65 in good health and CMV-seropositive. This sequence joins TRBV19 and TRBJ1-5, with D perhaps TRBD1 (6 bases). What was sequenced was PBMCs. The CDR3 bases are TGTGCCAGTAGTATAGCCCCGGGACAAGGCAATCAGCCCCAGCATTTT. Translating it yields CASSIAPGQGNQPQHF.